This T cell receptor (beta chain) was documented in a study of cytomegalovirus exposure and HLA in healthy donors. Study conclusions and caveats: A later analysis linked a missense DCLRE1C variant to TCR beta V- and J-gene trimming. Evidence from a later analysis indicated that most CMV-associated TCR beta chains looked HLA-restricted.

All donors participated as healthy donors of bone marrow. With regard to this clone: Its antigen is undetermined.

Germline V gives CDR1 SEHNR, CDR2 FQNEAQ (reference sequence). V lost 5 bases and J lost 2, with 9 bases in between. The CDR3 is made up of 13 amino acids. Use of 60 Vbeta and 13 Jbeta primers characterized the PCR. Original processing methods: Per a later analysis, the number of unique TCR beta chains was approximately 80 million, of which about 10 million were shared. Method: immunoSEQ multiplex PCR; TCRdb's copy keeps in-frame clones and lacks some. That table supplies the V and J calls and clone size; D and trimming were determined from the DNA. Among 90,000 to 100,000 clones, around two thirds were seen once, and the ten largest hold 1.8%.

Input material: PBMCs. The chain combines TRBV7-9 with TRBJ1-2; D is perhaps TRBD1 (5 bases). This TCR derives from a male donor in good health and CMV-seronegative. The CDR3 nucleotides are TGTGCCAGCAGCACGACAGACAACTATGGCTACACCTTC. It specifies CASSTTDNYGYTF.